This T cell receptor (beta chain) was sequenced for a study of blood T cells in healthy people across ages. Staff drew about 10 milliliters of peripheral blood from each donor. The CDR3 spans 13 residues. V dropped 5 bases and J dropped 3 bases, with 8 bases sitting between them. Per germline, CDR1 SNHLY and CDR2 FYNNEI. This clonotype has just a few counts. Alongside a J-beta primer mix, a sample-barcoded 5' primer served in a second PCR lasting about 7 to 11 cycles. There were at least 3 million CDR3-containing paired-end reads obtained from each sample. TCRdb processed the 5' RACE reads anew with MiXCR; each CDR3 protein has one entry. The table includes about 780,000 distinct CDR3 sequences, 35% to 50% detected once.

What was sequenced was blood. V and J are TRBV2 and TRBJ2-1; tentative D call: TRBD1 (6 bases). The sequence was collected from an elderly man in good health. The CDR3 region has the DNA TGTGCCAGCAGTCGGGACAACTACAATGAGCAGTTCTTC. Protein sequence: CASSRDNYNEQFF.